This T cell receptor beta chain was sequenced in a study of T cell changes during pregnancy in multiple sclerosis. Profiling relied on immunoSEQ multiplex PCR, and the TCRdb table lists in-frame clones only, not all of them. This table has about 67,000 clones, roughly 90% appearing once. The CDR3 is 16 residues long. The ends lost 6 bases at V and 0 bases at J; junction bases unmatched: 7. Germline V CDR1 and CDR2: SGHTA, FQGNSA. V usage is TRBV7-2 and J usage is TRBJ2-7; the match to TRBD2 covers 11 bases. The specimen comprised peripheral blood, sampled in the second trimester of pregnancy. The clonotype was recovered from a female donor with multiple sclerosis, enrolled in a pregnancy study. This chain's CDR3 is CASSHVSGRASYEQYF. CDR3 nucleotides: TGTGCCAGCAGTCACGTTAGCGGGAGGGCCTCCTACGAGCAGTACTTC.